This T cell receptor (beta chain) came from a study of shared clonotypes between healthy human individuals. Study overall: The study used three CD4 naive, three CD4 memory, two CD8 naive and one CD8 memory plate per donor.

The V and J ends lost 4 bases and 0 bases respectively, with 14 bases between them. In germline, CDR1 is MNHNY, CDR2 SVGAGI (reference sequence). The CDR3 sequence is 16 residues long. Study-wide points: Represented diversity (both genetic and exposure-history) was limited by the small number of donors.

Terminally differentiated effector memory CD45RA+ cells were excluded by CCR7 positive selection of CD45RO-negative cells. As concerns this clone: Its antigen remains unidentified.

Some clones are missing from TCRdb's copy, which holds only in-frame ones; the method was immunoSEQ multiplex PCR. Of about 820,000 clones detected, around 93% appear once; the ten largest clones hold less than 25%. The sequenced sample consisted of naive CD8+ T cells sorted from blood. The sequence was collected from a man in his thirties or forties in good health. The chain uses TRBV6-6 and TRBJ2-3; no definite D call. The CDR3 sequence is CASSSWASLSTDTQYF. The CDR3, as DNA: TGTGCCAGCAGTTCTTGGGCGTCCCTAAGCACAGATACGCAGTATTTT.